The 20 T cell receptor beta chains in this list originate from one sample, sequenced in a study of blood T cell repertoires in COVID-19. Sequenced by immunoSEQ multiplex PCR; TCRdb stores in-frame clones only, minus some. The data contain around 140,000 clones, 70% to 90% of them singletons. The sample comprised peripheral blood. All receptors derive from a human donor with acute or convalescent COVID-19. The donor label of this sample is uncertain.

V gene TRBV7-6 combines with J gene TRBJ1-1; no firm D call. Trimming took off 5 bases at V and 4 bases at J, with 17 bases between the two ends. The CDR3 contains 15 residues. Germline CDR1 is SGHVS and CDR2 is FNYEAQ. The CDR3 protein is CASSESVKFGTEAFF. The CDR3 nucleotides read TGTGCCAGCAGCGAAAGTGTGAAATTCGGCACTGAAGCTTTCTTT.

This clone was observed a single time. The V and J genes are TRBV6-2 or TRBV6-3 and TRBJ1-2; TRBD1 matches at 8 bases. Germline V gene sequence: CDR1 MNHEY, CDR2 SVGEGT. The trim removed 2 bases at V and 4 bases at J, leaving 12 bases unmatched. There are 17 residues in the CDR3. Written as DNA, the CDR3 is TGTGCCAGCAGTTACACCGAGTCAGGGGGCACTGGCTATGGCTACACCTTC. Its translation: CASSYTESGGTGYGYTF.

This clone was found a few times. This rearrangement joins TRBV15 to TRBJ1-2; 8 bases agree with TRBD1. Germline CDR1 and CDR2: LNHNV and YYDKDF (reference sequence). J was trimmed by 4 bases and V by 4 bases; bases with no gene match: 5. The CDR3 is 14 residues long. The CDR3 coding sequence is TGTGCCACCAGCACCTGGACAGGGAGCTATGGCTACACCTTC. Translated, it gives CATSTWTGSYGYTF.

Note on this clone: The DNA is left out, because the CDR3 cannot be placed on it with certainty; the CDR3 is given as TCRdb lists it. The chain uses TRBV6-2 or TRBV6-3 and TRBJ2-1; the table's D gene call, TRBD2, was not cross checked with the DNA. Germline V gives CDR1 MNHEY, CDR2 SVGEGT. The CDR3 has 16 amino acids, counting both end residues. CDR3 sequence: CASSSSSSGGVDEQFF.

The CDR3 DNA is TGTGCCAGCAGCAAAGGCCGTAACAGTAGGTATAATTCACCCCTCCACTTT. Translation gives CASSKGRNSRYNSPLHF. The chain carries TRBV21-1 and TRBJ1-6; the table's TRBD1 call for D was not verified on the DNA. TRBV21-1 is designated a pseudogene. This CDR3 spans 17 amino acids.

About this clone itself: The identical CDR3 is also encoded by other nucleotide sequences in the sample. The chain joins TRBV19 to TRBJ1-4; D is unresolved. The V and J ends lost 5 bases and 1 base respectively, with 8 bases between them. This CDR3 contains 14 residues. The germline V gene has CDR1 LNHDA and CDR2 SQIVND (reference sequence). This chain's CDR3 is CASSDPGTNEKLFF. CDR3 DNA sequence: TGTGCCAGTAGTGATCCCGGAACTAATGAAAAACTGTTTTTT.

The chain couples TRBV28 to TRBJ1-1; TRBD1 is a possible D gene (5 bases). The CDR3 totals 13 residues. Germline assignment: CDR1 MDHEN and CDR2 SYDVKM. The V and J ends lost 2 bases and 3 bases respectively, with 7 bases between them. The CDR3 DNA reads TGTGCCAGCAGTTTAATAGGGGACACTGAAGCTTTCTTT. Its protein product is CASSLIGDTEAFF.

This chain joins TRBV24-1 and TRBJ1-5; possibly TRBD1 for D (6 bases). V lost 1 base and J 0 bases, leaving 9 bases between the germline ends. The CDR3 has 16 residues. Germline V gene sequence: CDR1 KGHDR, CDR2 SFDVKD. The CDR3 DNA sequence: TGTGCCACCAGTGATTTCAAGGGGGATAGCAATCAGCCCCAGCATTTT. Residues: CATSDFKGDSNQPQHF.

The chain joins TRBV28 to TRBJ2-5; maybe TRBD2 (5 bases). This CDR3 comprises 13 residues. Germline CDR1 MDHEN, CDR2 SYDVKM. V was cut by 7 bases and J by 2 bases, with 11 bases left in between. The CDR3 here is CASTGRGQETQYF. CDR3 nucleotide sequence: TGTGCCAGCACCGGACGGGGACAAGAGACCCAGTACTTC.

The CDR3, as DNA: TGTGCCAGCAGTGAAGTCGGCCAAGAGACCCAGTACTTC. Translation: CASSEVGQETQYF. V and J are TRBV6-1 and TRBJ2-5; D remains unclear. V was pared by 1 base and J by 1 base, with 4 bases between. The CDR3 is 13 residues long. CDR1 and CDR2 from the germline V gene are MNHNS and SASEGT.

V gene TRBV6-5 combines with J gene TRBJ1-5; D unclear. V gave up 4 bases and J gave up 3 bases, with 13 bases separating them. The CDR3 runs 15 residues. The germline V gene encodes CDR1 MNHEY and CDR2 SVGAGI. CDR3 loop: CASSSPREVNQPQHF. The CDR3 DNA sequence: TGTGCCAGCAGTTCCCCTAGGGAGGTCAATCAGCCCCAGCATTTT.

This clone has a single count. This rearrangement joins TRBV3-1 (or the pseudogene TRBV3-2) to TRBJ1-2, with D unresolved. Germline loops: CDR1 LGHDT, CDR2 YNNKEL (reference sequence). The V and J ends lost 1 base and 5 bases respectively, with 14 bases between them. The CDR3 has 15 amino acids. CDR3 sequence: CASSQVELPQYGYTF. CDR3 DNA: TGTGCCAGCAGCCAAGTGGAGCTACCCCAATATGGCTACACCTTC.

The chain recombines TRBV5-5 with TRBJ2-7; a weak D match, TRBD1 (6 bases). The ends were cut back, 4 bases at V and 4 bases at J, with 21 bases in the middle. The CDR3 spans 16 residues. The germline CDR1 and CDR2 sequences are SGHKS and YYEKEE (reference sequence). The CDR3 loop reads CASSLSGRGNSYEQYV. The CDR3 DNA reads TGTGCCAGCAGCCTCTCTGGCAGGGGAAACTCGTACGAGCAGTACGTC.

The rearrangement links TRBV28 to TRBJ1-3; 7 bases line up with TRBD1. This CDR3 has 15 amino acids. In germline, CDR1 is MDHEN, CDR2 SYDVKM. Unmatched junction bases numbered 6, after V lost 7 bases and J lost 0 bases. For the CDR3, the DNA is TGTGCCAGCATCCCTGGGGACAGCTCTGGAAACACCATATATTTT. It translates to CASIPGDSSGNTIYF. Drawing the rest from reference TRBV28 and TRBJ1-3, the complete variable domain is DVKVTQSSRYLVKRTGEKVFLECVQDMDHENMFWYRQDPGLGLRLIYFSYDVKMKEKGDIPEGYSVSREKKERFSLILESASTNQTSMYLCASIPGDSSGNTIYFGEGSWLTVV.

This rearrangement joins TRBV19 to TRBJ2-1; D is perhaps TRBD2 (5 bases). The CDR3 covers 18 residues. The V gene lost 1 base and the J gene lost 10 bases, with 26 bases spanning the gap. Germline CDR1 LNHDA, CDR2 SQIVND (reference sequence). Here the CDR3 DNA reads TGTGCCAGTAGTATAGGCCCCGGACTCCGTCTCTCCTTTTGGGAGCAGTTCTTC. The encoded protein is CASSIGPGLRLSFWEQFF.

The V call is TRBV18, the J call TRBJ2-1; D is possibly TRBD2 (5 bases). This CDR3 is 14 amino acids long. Germline V gives CDR1 KGHSH, CDR2 LQKENI. V was clipped by 0 bases and J by 8 bases, with 11 bases between them. The CDR3 sequence is CASSPPRRHDEQFF. CDR3 sequence (DNA): TGTGCCAGCTCACCACCGAGGAGGCACGATGAGCAGTTCTTC.

This clone occurred once. J is TRBJ2-7 and V is TRBV7-2; D is undetermined. The CDR3 length is 11 residues. With 5 bases removed from V and 3 bases from J, the gap between germline ends came to 5 bases. Per the germline V gene, CDR1 is SGHTA and CDR2 is FQGNSA. The CDR3 sequence is CASSVRYEQYF. CDR3 coding DNA: TGTGCCAGCAGCGTGCGCTACGAGCAGTACTTC.

The chain recombines TRBV5-1 with TRBJ1-1, with a possible D match to TRBD1 (5 bases). CDR1 SGHRS and CDR2 YFSETQ come from the germline V gene. V was cut by 3 bases and J by 4 bases, with 13 bases left in between. CDR3 length: 14 amino acids. The CDR3 nucleotides read TGCGCCAGCAGCTATGGGGCCTCGGGCACTGAAGCTTTCTTT. Encoded protein: CASSYGASGTEAFF.

The chain couples TRBV5-6 to TRBJ2-1; perhaps TRBD2 as D (6 bases). Trimming removed 1 base at V and 3 bases at J, with 8 bases between. The V gene's germline CDR1 is SGHDT and CDR2 YYEEEE. The CDR3 consists of 14 residues. The CDR3 DNA sequence: TGTGCCAGCAGCTTGCCGGACTACTACAATGAGCAGTTCTTC. This encodes CASSLPDYYNEQFF.

This clone was seen just once. The CDR3 protein is CASKEGVGSPLHF. CDR3 DNA sequence: TGTGCCAGCAAAGAGGGAGTGGGTTCACCCCTCCACTTT. V is TRBV27 and J is TRBJ1-6; D remains ambiguous. The CDR3 is 13 residues long. Germline values: CDR1 MNHEY, CDR2 SMNVEV (reference sequence). Trimming stripped 7 bases from V and 9 bases from J, with 13 bases between.